The clone carrying this T cell receptor (beta chain) showed up just once. Its antigen is unknown. The ends were cut back, 3 bases at V and 1 base at J, with 4 bases in the middle. The V gene's germline CDR1 is SGHVS and CDR2 FNYEAQ. The length of the CDR3 is 13 residues. This sample is drawn from a study of OX40 agonist ivuxolimab in advanced cancers. Background on the study: Ivuxolimab is an agonistic anti-OX40 (CD134) antibody, and patients were treated with it. General study results and limits: On average, CD8+ T cells had more expanded clones than CD4+.

Method: immunoSEQ multiplex PCR; TCRdb's copy keeps in-frame clones and lacks some. The sample records approximately 66,000 clones, about 91% being singletons. Sampled blood was obtained at baseline, cycle 4 day 1, and cycle 7 day 1. Material: CD4+ or CD8+ T cells sorted from blood, obtained in a trial of the OX40 agonist ivuxolimab. The TCR sequence derives from an adult with an advanced solid tumor such as melanoma, head and neck, liver or kidney cancer. The chain is built from TRBV7-6 and TRBJ1-5, with no clear D. The CDR3 coding sequence is TGTGCCAGCAGCTTGGAGAGCAATCAGCCCCAGCATTTT. Protein sequence: CASSLESNQPQHF.